The 32 T cell receptor beta chains below all came from one sample that was sequenced in a study of blood T cell repertoires in COVID-19. The assay was immunoSEQ multiplex PCR, and TCRdb's table has in-frame clones only and misses some. Altogether more than 200,000 clones are present, around four fifths being singletons, with the ten largest covering about 2.3%. Sequencing input: peripheral blood. The receptors derive from a woman between 40 and 50 years old with active or convalescent COVID-19.

V usage is TRBV28 and J usage is TRBJ1-1; no firm D call. This CDR3 region has 14 residues. The germline V gene encodes CDR1 MDHEN and CDR2 SYDVKM. Trimming took off 2 bases at V and 1 base at J, with 8 bases between the two ends. The CDR3 reads CASSLPRSNTEAFF. The CDR3, as DNA: TGTGCCAGCAGTTTACCCAGATCGAACACTGAAGCTTTCTTT. The variable domain in full, completed from reference TRBV28 and TRBJ1-1, reads DVKVTQSSRYLVKRTGEKVFLECVQDMDHENMFWYRQDPGLGLRLIYFSYDVKMKEKGDIPEGYSVSREKKERFSLILESASTNQTSMYLCASSLPRSNTEAFFGQGTRLTVV.

This sequence joins TRBV15 and TRBJ1-3; the D is unclear. CDR1 is LNHNV, CDR2 YYDKDF, per germline (reference sequence). Trimming stripped 1 base from V and 4 bases from J, with 11 bases between. The CDR3 covers 15 residues. The CDR3 sequence is CATSRVKSVGNTIYF. CDR3 nucleotides: TGTGCCACCAGCAGAGTGAAATCAGTAGGAAACACCATATATTTT.

The V call is TRBV27, the J call TRBJ1-1, with 7 bases identical to TRBD1. The CDR3 covers 16 residues. Per the germline V gene, CDR1 is MNHEY and CDR2 is SMNVEV (reference sequence). J lost 0 bases, V lost 5 bases, and 9 bases had no gene match. The CDR3 here is CASSPSTGDMNTEAFF. The CDR3 DNA follows: TGTGCCAGCAGTCCGAGTACAGGGGATATGAACACTGAAGCTTTCTTT.

V and J are TRBV4-1 and TRBJ2-7; the match to TRBD2 covers 9 bases. The CDR3 is made up of 15 amino acids. Per the germline V gene, CDR1 is MGHRA and CDR2 is YSYEKL. V was pared by 5 bases and J by 3 bases, with 8 bases of the junction left unmatched. CDR3 nucleotides: TGCGCCAGCAGCGAGGGGGGGACTAGCATCTACGAGCAGTACTTC. Translation gives CASSEGGTSIYEQYF.

This clone was observed many times. The chain combines TRBV2 with TRBJ1-4, with D perhaps TRBD1 (5 bases). This CDR3 is 14 amino acids long. V lost 3 bases to trimming and J lost 4 bases, with 9 bases between them. Germline V gene lookup returns CDR1 SNHLY and CDR2 FYNNEI. In DNA, the CDR3 is TGTGCCAGCAGTGACCAGGGCAGTAATGAAAAACTGTTTTTT. Protein sequence: CASSDQGSNEKLFF.

V is TRBV7-9 and J is TRBJ1-5; D might be TRBD1 (5 bases). Looked up from germline, CDR1 is SEHNR and CDR2 is FQNEAQ (reference sequence). V was pared by 5 bases and J by 6 bases, with 14 bases between. This CDR3 comprises 14 residues. The CDR3 spells CASSTRQSGQPQHF. For the CDR3, the DNA is TGTGCCAGCAGCACCCGACAGTCTGGTCAGCCCCAGCATTTT.

The chain couples TRBV24-1 to TRBJ2-3; a possible D gene is TRBD1 (5 bases). There are 15 residues in the CDR3. Deletions cut 2 bases from V and 4 bases from J, with 12 bases between. Germline CDR1 reads KGHDR; CDR2 reads SFDVKD. CDR3 in amino acids: CATSDSRKGPDTQYF. In DNA, the CDR3 is TGTGCCACCAGTGATTCCAGAAAGGGGCCAGATACGCAGTATTTT.

The chain carries TRBV19 and TRBJ2-6; D possibly corresponds to TRBD1 (6 bases). Trimming took 7 bases from V and 0 from J, leaving 13 bases between them. Germline CDR1 LNHDA, CDR2 SQIVND (reference sequence). This CDR3 is built from 16 residues. CDR3 region: CASNNRVRSGANVLTF. The CDR3, as DNA: TGTGCCAGTAATAACAGGGTCCGCTCTGGGGCCAACGTCCTGACTTTC.

The gene calls are TRBV4-1 and TRBJ1-2; 8 bases are shared with TRBD1. CDR3 length: 17 residues. Germline CDR1 is MGHRA and CDR2 is YSYEKL. V shed 0 bases, J shed 3 bases, and the junction held 9 bases outside the gene matches. CDR3 in DNA: TGCGCCAGCAGCCAAGAAGACGGAGGGGACAGGTACTATGGCTACACCTTC. Its translation is CASSQEDGGDRYYGYTF.

This rearrangement joins TRBV9 to TRBJ1-5; D remains unclear. The CDR3 is 16 amino acids. The ends were cut back, 0 bases at V and 2 bases at J, with 12 bases in the middle. Germline V lookup: CDR1 SGDLS, CDR2 YYNGEE. The CDR3 region has the DNA TGTGCCAGCAGCGTAGGGCCCGGGTTCGGCAATCAGCCCCAGCATTTT. It is translated as CASSVGPGFGNQPQHF.

The sample holds one count of this clone. CDR3 nucleotides: TGTGCCTGGAGCATTAGTCGGGACGAGCAGTACTTC. Amino acids: CAWSISRDEQYF. The chain employs TRBV30 and TRBJ2-7, with D unresolved. The CDR3 consists of 12 residues. The germline V gene encodes CDR1 GTSNPN and CDR2 SVGIG (reference sequence). Trimming removed 3 bases at V and 5 bases at J, with 11 bases between.

CDR3 protein: CASREARGYEQYF. The CDR3 DNA follows: TGTGCCAGCAGAGAAGCGAGAGGGTACGAGCAGTACTTC. The chain has TRBV27 and TRBJ2-7; D is perhaps TRBD2 (5 bases). The germline V gene encodes CDR1 MNHEY and CDR2 SMNVEV (reference sequence). This CDR3 is built from 13 residues. V lost 6 bases and J lost 4, with 13 bases in between.

As DNA, the CDR3 is TGTGCCAGTAGTAAAGGACAGGGGGTCAGCACAGATACGCAGTATTTT. Its translation is CASSKGQGVSTDTQYF. The chain recombines TRBV19 with TRBJ2-3, with 10 bases matching TRBD1. V was clipped by 4 bases and J by 0 bases; unmatched bases: 4. CDR1 LNHDA and CDR2 SQIVND come from the germline V gene (reference sequence). The CDR3 sequence is 16 residues long. Full variable domain (missing parts from reference TRBV19 and TRBJ2-3): DGGITQSPKYLFRKEGQNVTLSCEQNLNHDAMYWYRQDPGQGLRLIYYSQIVNDFQKGDIAEGYSVSREKKESFPLTVTSAQKNPTAFYLCASSKGQGVSTDTQYFGPGTRLTVL.

The chain is built from TRBV5-6 and TRBJ1-2; D perhaps matches TRBD1 (6 bases). The germline CDR1 and CDR2 sequences are SGHDT and YYEEEE. The CDR3 length is 17 residues. The V end was cut by 2 bases, the J end by 3 bases, with 20 bases between. This chain's CDR3 is CASSLRAQGYVDYGYTF. DNA of the CDR3: TGTGCCAGCAGCTTAAGGGCACAGGGTTATGTCGACTATGGCTACACCTTC.

This clone was seen only a few times. This sequence joins TRBV18 and TRBJ1-4; 7 positions agree with TRBD1. The CDR3 sequence is 13 residues long. The V gene end was trimmed by 5 bases and the J gene end by 14 bases; junction bases not matched to a gene: 11. Germline lookup yields CDR1 KGHSH and CDR2 LQKENI. The CDR3 sequence: CASSAPGQKGLFF. CDR3 nucleotide sequence: TGTGCCAGCTCAGCCCCGGGACAGAAGGGGCTGTTTTTT.

This clone was detected only a few times. The chain links TRBV28 to TRBJ1-2, with 9 nucleotides matching TRBD1. The trim removed 11 bases at V and 3 bases at J, leaving 10 bases unmatched. Germline V gene data show CDR1 as MDHEN and CDR2 as SYDVKM. This CDR3 comprises 14 residues. This CDR3 reads CASNRQGEDYGYTF. For the CDR3, the DNA is TGTGCCTCCAACAGACAGGGGGAGGACTATGGCTACACCTTC.

This chain joins TRBV9 and TRBJ2-2; D gene uncertain. Trimming shortened V by 1 base and J by 0 bases, and 10 bases separated the two germline ends. From germline, CDR1 is SGDLS and CDR2 YYNGEE. The CDR3 length is 16 residues. In DNA, the CDR3 is TGTGCCAGCAGCGTATCAAACACCCCGAACACCGGGGAGCTGTTTTTT. It is translated as CASSVSNTPNTGELFF.

The chain recombines TRBV11-3 with TRBJ2-7; the match to TRBD1 covers 7 bases. The junction had 4 bases not matched to a gene; V was cut back by 5 bases and J by 3 bases. Germline V gene lookup returns CDR1 SGHNT and CDR2 YENEEA. This CDR3 comprises 13 residues. CDR3 nucleotide sequence: TGTGCCAGCAGCCGGGACAGACTCTACGAGCAGTACTTC. Translating gives CASSRDRLYEQYF. Complete variable domain (other parts from reference TRBV11-3 and TRBJ2-7): EAGVVQSPRYKIIEKKQPVAFWCNPISGHNTLYWYLQNLGQGPELLIRYENEEAVDDSQLPKDRFSAERLKGVDSTLKIQPAELGDSAVYLCASSRDRLYEQYFGPGTRLTVT.

The CDR3 DNA reads TGTGCCACCTCGGTAAGGGAGATAGATGTGAACACTGAAGCTTTCTTT. Its protein product is CATSVREIDVNTEAFF. The chain couples TRBV10-3 to TRBJ1-1; D gene ambiguous. The ends were cut back, 10 bases at V and 0 bases at J, with 21 bases in the middle. This CDR3 spans 16 amino acids. Per germline, CDR1 ENHRY and CDR2 SYGVKD.

V usage is TRBV27 and J usage is TRBJ2-2, with no clear D. The V end lost 6 bases, the J end lost 1 base, and 9 bases lay between the germline ends. The CDR3 contains 14 residues. The germline V gene has CDR1 MNHEY and CDR2 SMNVEV (reference sequence). The CDR3 DNA follows: TGTGCCAGCAGCGTCAGCGAGAACACCGGGGAGCTGTTTTTT. Translation: CASSVSENTGELFF.

The chain links TRBV9 to TRBJ2-3, with 8 bases lining up with TRBD2. V lost 4 bases, J lost 4 bases, and 8 bases stayed unmatched. This CDR3 spans 15 amino acids. Germline loops: CDR1 SGDLS, CDR2 YYNGEE. CDR3: CASSLGTSRSDTQYF. The CDR3 nucleotides read TGTGCCAGCAGCCTCGGGACTAGTAGGTCAGATACGCAGTATTTT.

This clone is a singleton in its sample. The chain links TRBV24-1 to TRBJ2-5; D is possibly TRBD1 (6 bases). Germline V gives CDR1 KGHDR, CDR2 SFDVKD. The CDR3 extends over 16 amino acids. V lost 2 bases and J lost 3, with 15 bases in between. In DNA form, the CDR3 reads TGTGCCACCAGTGATTACCGGGACGGACAGAAAGAGACCCAGTACTTC. Protein product: CATSDYRDGQKETQYF.

This chain joins TRBV11-2 and TRBJ2-7, with 7 nucleotides matching TRBD1. Germline V CDR1 and CDR2: SGHAT, FQNNGV. The length of the CDR3 is 15 residues. The J segment lost 3 bases and the V segment lost 5 bases, leaving 10 bases of the junction unmatched. The CDR3 sequence is CASSIGQAYFYEQYF. The CDR3 DNA sequence: TGTGCCAGCAGCATCGGACAGGCCTACTTCTACGAGCAGTACTTC.

This sequence joins TRBV2 and TRBJ1-2, with D hard to call. Germline CDR1 SNHLY, CDR2 FYNNEI. V shed 8 bases and J shed 3 bases, with 10 bases lying between them. The CDR3 runs 12 residues. The CDR3 reads CASGVTHYGYTF. DNA for the CDR3: TGTGCCAGCGGTGTAACTCACTATGGCTACACCTTC.

The CDR3 loop is CASSHNLQRGPGDNEQFF. CDR3 DNA sequence: TGTGCCAGCAGCCACAATCTTCAAAGGGGGCCAGGGGACAATGAGCAGTTCTTC. V usage is TRBV3-1 (or the pseudogene TRBV3-2) and J usage is TRBJ2-1; 7 nucleotides agree with TRBD1. CDR1 is LGHDT, CDR2 YNNKEL, per germline (reference sequence). V shed 3 bases, J shed 5 bases, and the junction held 16 bases outside the gene matches. The CDR3 is made up of 18 amino acids.

The rearrangement joins TRBV11-2 to TRBJ1-4, with D unresolved. Germline V gene data show CDR1 as SGHAT and CDR2 as FQNNGV. The V end lost 0 bases, the J end lost 0 bases, and 17 bases lay between the germline ends. The CDR3 runs to 19 residues. Here the CDR3 reads CASSLDRRGLRTTNEKLFF. In nucleotides, the CDR3 is TGTGCCAGCAGCTTAGATCGGCGAGGGCTGCGCACAACTAATGAAAAACTGTTTTTT.

The chain joins TRBV4-1 to TRBJ2-3, with D tentatively TRBD2 (6 bases). The V end lost 1 base, the J end lost 0 bases, and 11 bases lay between the germline ends. Germline V gene sequence: CDR1 MGHRA, CDR2 YSYEKL. The CDR3 consists of 16 residues. Written as DNA, the CDR3 is TGCGCCAGCAGCCAAGGGGCGGGGCGAAGCACAGATACGCAGTATTTT. Translation gives CASSQGAGRSTDTQYF.

This chain joins TRBV7-3 and TRBJ2-3; 9 bases match TRBD2. Germline CDR1 and CDR2: SGHTA and FQGTGA. V gave up 5 bases and J gave up 5 bases; unmatched junction bases: 11. CDR3 size: 16 residues. CDR3 DNA sequence: TGTGCCAGCAGCCCACGGGCGGGGGGGCCCGGAGATACGCAGTATTTT. Amino acid sequence: CASSPRAGGPGDTQYF.

V and J are TRBV5-1 and TRBJ2-3; D may be TRBD2 (5 bases). Per germline, CDR1 SGHRS and CDR2 YFSETQ. Trimming took off 4 bases at V and 6 bases at J, with 12 bases between the two ends. This CDR3 contains 13 residues. CDR3 nucleotide sequence: TGCGCCAGCAGCCCCTTCTCGGGGGATACGCAGTATTTT. Its protein is CASSPFSGDTQYF.

The DNA of the CDR3 is TGTGCCAGCAGTTACTCGATAGCGGGGGCCCGACGAGAGAGCACAGATACGCAGTATTTT. Translation: CASSYSIAGARRESTDTQYF. The chain recombines TRBV6-2 or TRBV6-3 with TRBJ2-3; 9 bases line up with TRBD2. Per the germline V gene, CDR1 is MNHEY and CDR2 is SVGEGT. The CDR3 contains 20 residues. V lost 0 bases and J lost 0; bases outside the gene matches: 13.

The chain couples TRBV30 to TRBJ2-1, with TRBD1 matching 9 bases. J was trimmed by 4 bases and V by 0 bases; bases with no gene match: 1. Germline CDR1 reads GTSNPN; CDR2 reads SVGIG (reference sequence). CDR3 length: 14 residues. This CDR3 is CAWSVGQGYNEQFF. The CDR3 nucleotides are TGTGCCTGGAGTGTAGGACAGGGGTACAATGAGCAGTTCTTC. Full variable domain (missing parts from reference TRBV30 and TRBJ2-1): SQTIHQWPATLVQPVGSPLSLECTVEGTSNPNLYWYRQAAGRGLQLLFYSVGIGQISSEVPQNLSASRPQDRQFILSSKKLLLSDSGFYLCAWSVGQGYNEQFFGPGTRLTVL.

This rearrangement joins TRBV7-9 to TRBJ1-3; 7 nucleotides align to TRBD1. Germline-derived CDR1 and CDR2 are SEHNR and FQNEAQ (reference sequence). The CDR3 is 14 amino acids. J was trimmed by 6 bases and V by 5 bases; bases with no gene match: 7. The DNA for the CDR3 is TGTGCCAGCAGCCCGACAGGGCACATAAACACCATATATTTT. Its translation is CASSPTGHINTIYF.